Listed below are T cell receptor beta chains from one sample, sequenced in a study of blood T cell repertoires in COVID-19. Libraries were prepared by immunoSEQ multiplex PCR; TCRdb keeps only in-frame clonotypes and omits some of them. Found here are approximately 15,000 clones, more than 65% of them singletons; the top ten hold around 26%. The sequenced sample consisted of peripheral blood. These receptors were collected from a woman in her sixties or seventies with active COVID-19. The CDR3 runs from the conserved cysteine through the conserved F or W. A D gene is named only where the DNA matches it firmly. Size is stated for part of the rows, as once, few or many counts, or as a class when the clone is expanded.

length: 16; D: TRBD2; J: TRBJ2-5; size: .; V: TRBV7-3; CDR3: CASSIGTSGPRETQYF; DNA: TGTGCCAGCAGCATAGGGACTAGCGGCCCTCGGGAGACCCAGTACTTC
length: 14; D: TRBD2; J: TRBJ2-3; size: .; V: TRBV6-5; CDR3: CASSGLAGVDTQYF; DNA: TGTGCCAGCAGCGGACTAGCGGGAGTAGATACGCAGTATTTT
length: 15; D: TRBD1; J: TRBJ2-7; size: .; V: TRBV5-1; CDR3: CASSLRGQAKDEQYF; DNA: TGCGCCAGCAGCTTACGGGGACAGGCAAAGGACGAGCAGTACTTC
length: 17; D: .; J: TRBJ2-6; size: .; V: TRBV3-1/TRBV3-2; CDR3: CASSAIQGVGGANVLTF; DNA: TGTGCCAGCAGCGCAATACAGGGCGTTGGTGGGGCCAACGTCCTGACTTTC
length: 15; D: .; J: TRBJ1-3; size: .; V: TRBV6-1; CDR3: CASSETWTGWNTIYF; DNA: TGTGCCAGCAGTGAAACCTGGACGGGGTGGAACACCATATATTTT
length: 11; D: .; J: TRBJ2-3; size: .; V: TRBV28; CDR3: CASSTGDTQYF; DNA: TGTGCCAGCAGCACGGGAGATACGCAGTATTTT
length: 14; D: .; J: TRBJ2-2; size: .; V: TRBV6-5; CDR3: CASRLGPNTGELFF; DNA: TGTGCCAGCAGACTAGGACCGAACACCGGGGAGCTGTTTTTT
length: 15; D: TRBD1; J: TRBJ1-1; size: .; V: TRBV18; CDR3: CASSPSGQGNTEAFF; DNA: TGTGCCAGCTCACCAAGCGGACAGGGGAACACTGAAGCTTTCTTT
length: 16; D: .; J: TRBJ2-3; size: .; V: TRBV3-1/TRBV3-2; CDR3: CASSQSTLLDVDTQYF; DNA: TGTGCCAGCAGCCAAAGTACCCTACTCGATGTAGATACGCAGTATTTT
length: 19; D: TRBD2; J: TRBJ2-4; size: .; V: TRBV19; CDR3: CASRGLAGLGGEDKNIQYF; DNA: TGTGCCAGTAGAGGACTAGCGGGATTGGGTGGTGAGGACAAAAACATTCAGTACTTC
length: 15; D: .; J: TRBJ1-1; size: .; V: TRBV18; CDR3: CASSPLSPRNTEAFF; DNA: TGTGCCAGCTCACCACTAAGTCCGAGGAACACTGAAGCTTTCTTT
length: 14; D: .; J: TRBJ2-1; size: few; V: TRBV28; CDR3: CASSAPGLRGREFF; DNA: TGTGCCAGCAGTGCGCCGGGACTTAGAGGTCGGGAGTTCTTC
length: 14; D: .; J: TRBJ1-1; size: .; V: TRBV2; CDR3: CASSERPDSTEAFF; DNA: TGTGCCAGCAGTGAACGCCCGGACAGCACTGAAGCTTTCTTT
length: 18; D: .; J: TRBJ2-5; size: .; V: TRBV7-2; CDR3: CASSLAKGGGAVSETQYF; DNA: TGTGCCAGCAGCTTAGCGAAGGGGGGGGGCGCAGTATCTGAGACCCAGTACTTC
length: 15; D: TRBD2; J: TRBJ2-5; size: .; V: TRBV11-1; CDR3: CASSFYSGNQETQYF; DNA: TGTGCCAGCAGCTTCTATAGCGGGAACCAAGAGACCCAGTACTTC
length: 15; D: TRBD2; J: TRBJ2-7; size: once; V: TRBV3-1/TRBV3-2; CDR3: CASSPGTSGSYEQYF; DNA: TGTGCCAGCAGCCCCGGGACTAGCGGCTCCTACGAGCAGTACTTC